This paragraph reports one T cell receptor (beta chain). Its matching antigen is unknown. The sample belongs to a study of OX40 agonist ivuxolimab in advanced cancers. Regarding the study as a whole: Averaged across samples, CD8+ T cells carried more expanded clones than CD4+ did.

Blood sampling took place at baseline, cycle 4 day 1, and cycle 7 day 1. The germline CDR1 and CDR2 sequences are SGHVS and FNYEAQ. With V trimmed by 2 bases and J by 8 bases, 7 bases remained unmatched. The CDR3 has 15 residues. The method was immunoSEQ multiplex PCR; TCRdb's version includes in-frame clones alone and lacks a portion of them. The sample has more than 50,000 clones; 65% to 90% are singletons. Here the sequenced sample was CD4+ or CD8+ T cells sorted from blood, taken in a trial of the OX40 agonist ivuxolimab. The TCR originated in an adult with an advanced solid tumor such as melanoma, head and neck, liver or kidney cancer. The chain recombines TRBV7-6 with TRBJ2-1; the match to TRBD1 covers 9 bases. CDR3 sequence reads: CASSLRQGVPYEQFF. CDR3 bases: TGTGCCAGCAGCTTAAGACAGGGGGTCCCCTATGAGCAGTTCTTC.